The 10 T cell receptor beta chains below all came from one sample that was sequenced in a study of blood T cell repertoires in COVID-19. Data came from immunoSEQ multiplex PCR; TCRdb stores just in-frame clones and leaves some out. The sample holds some 240,000 clones; about four fifths are singletons and the top ten take around 7%. Sequencing input: peripheral blood. The receptors stem from a woman aged 80 or over with COVID-19, enrolled during active disease.

V and J are TRBV5-4 and TRBJ1-2, with unresolved D. V was cut by 4 bases and J by 8 bases, with 15 bases left in between. Germline CDR1 SGHNT, CDR2 YYREEE (reference sequence). CDR3 length: 13 residues. The CDR3 nucleotides read TGTGCCAGCAGCGTCGAGGCACGACCAGGCTACACCTTC. Residues: CASSVEARPGYTF.

Points on this clone: One end of the junction fails to match germline, which may point to a read error. The V and J genes are TRBV19 and TRBJ1-2; 7 bases fit TRBD1. CDR1 is LNHDA and CDR2 is SQIVND in the germline V gene (reference sequence). The CDR3 consists of 15 residues. CDR3 protein: CASSTLGQNNYDYTF. CDR3 nucleotide sequence: TGTGCCAGTAGTACTTTGGGACAGAATAACTATGACTACACCTTC. The whole variable domain, remainder taken from reference TRBV19 and TRBJ1-2, is DGGITQSPKYLFRKEGQNVTLSCEQNLNHDAMYWYRQDPGQGLRLIYYSQIVNDFQKGDIAEGYSVSREKKESFPLTVTSAQKNPTAFYLCASSTLGQNNYDYTFGSGTRLTVV.

This chain connects TRBV18 to TRBJ2-3; the D gene is possibly TRBD1 (6 bases). V dropped 2 bases and J dropped 4 bases, with 7 bases sitting between them. In germline, CDR1 is KGHSH, CDR2 LQKENI. The CDR3 covers 13 residues. The CDR3 here is CASSPTGPDTQYF. The CDR3 DNA sequence: TGTGCCAGCTCACCAACAGGGCCAGATACGCAGTATTTT. The full variable domain, completed using reference TRBV18 and TRBJ2-3, is NAGVMQNPRHLVRRRGQEARLRCSPMKGHSHVYWYRQLPEEGLKFMVYLQKENIIDESGMPKERFSAEFPKEGPSILRIQQVVRGDSAAYFCASSPTGPDTQYFGPGTRLTVL.

This chain connects TRBV19 to TRBJ2-7; 13 nucleotides line up with TRBD2. Per germline, CDR1 LNHDA and CDR2 SQIVND (reference sequence). The V segment lost 10 bases and the J segment 1 base; nucleotides outside the gene matches: 4. The CDR3 consists of 14 residues. The CDR3 nucleotides are TGTGCCACCAGGACTAGCGGGGGATCCTACGAGCAGTACTTC. Amino acids: CATRTSGGSYEQYF.

This sequence joins TRBV9 and TRBJ1-1, with 9 positions matching TRBD1. The V segment lost 4 bases and the J segment 3 bases; nucleotides outside the gene matches: 10. The CDR3 contains 16 residues. Looked up from germline, CDR1 is SGDLS and CDR2 is YYNGEE. CDR3: CASSTRTGVVYTEAFF. The CDR3 DNA follows: TGTGCCAGCAGCACGCGGACAGGGGTTGTTTACACTGAAGCTTTCTTT.

In DNA form, the CDR3 reads TGTGCCAGCAGCCGCGTGACAGGGGGCGCTGGAAACACCATATATTTT. This translates into CASSRVTGGAGNTIYF. V gene TRBV7-2 combines with J gene TRBJ1-3, with 10 bases identical to TRBD1. Germline V lookup: CDR1 SGHTA, CDR2 FQGNSA. With V trimmed by 5 bases and J by 2 bases, 6 bases remained unmatched. The CDR3 consists of 16 residues.

The rearrangement links TRBV19 to TRBJ2-1, with TRBD2 matching over 13 bases. Germline values: CDR1 LNHDA, CDR2 SQIVND (reference sequence). V trimming: 4 bases; J trimming: 10 bases; junction bases outside the gene matches: 10. The CDR3 length is 16 residues. DNA of the CDR3: TGTGCCAGTAGTACTAATCCGGGACTAGCGGGATCGGAGCAGTTCTTC. Encoded protein: CASSTNPGLAGSEQFF.

This clone occurred a few times. The chain has TRBV6-5 and TRBJ1-6; D perhaps matches TRBD1 (5 bases). V lost 6 bases to trimming and J lost 12 bases, with 15 bases between them. The CDR3 has 13 residues. Germline CDR1 MNHEY, CDR2 SVGAGI. The CDR3 nucleotides are TGTGCCAGCAGAGCCGGGTATCAGGGACCCCTCCACTTT. This encodes CASRAGYQGPLHF.

This clone showed up just a few times. V gene TRBV13 combines with J gene TRBJ2-3; D is possibly TRBD2 (5 bases). The CDR3 has 14 amino acids. The V and J ends lost 3 bases and 5 bases respectively, with 12 bases between them. Germline V lookup: CDR1 PRHDT, CDR2 FYEKMQ (reference sequence). CDR3 loop: CASSFGSGEDTQYF. The CDR3 nucleotides read TGTGCCAGCAGCTTCGGATCCGGGGAAGATACGCAGTATTTT. The full variable domain, completed using reference TRBV13 and TRBJ2-3, is AAGVIQSPRHLIKEKRETATLKCYPIPRHDTVYWYQQGPGQDPQFLISFYEKMQSDKGSIPDRFSAQQFSDYHSELNMSSLELGDSALYFCASSFGSGEDTQYFGPGTRLTVL.

V gene TRBV27 combines with J gene TRBJ2-4, with D unclear. In germline, CDR1 is MNHEY, CDR2 SMNVEV (reference sequence). V gave up 5 bases and J gave up 1 base, with 6 bases separating them. This CDR3 region has 13 residues. The CDR3 sequence: CASSPVAKNIQYF. The DNA for the CDR3 is TGTGCCAGCAGTCCTGTCGCCAAAAACATTCAGTACTTC.